These T cell receptor beta chains were read from a single sample in a study of cytomegalovirus exposure and HLA in healthy donors. Sequenced by immunoSEQ multiplex PCR; TCRdb stores in-frame clones only, minus some. Altogether tens of thousands of clones are present, about nine tenths being singletons, with the ten largest covering approximately 10%. The sequencing input was PBMCs. All receptors derive from a woman aged 40 to 55 in good health and CMV-seropositive. Each CDR3 is given without its conserved first and last residue.

cdr3_aa,v_call,j_call,cdr3_length
ASRREASGTEAF,TRBV10-2,TRBJ1-1,12
ASSSAGSAKGYEQY,TRBV28,TRBJ2-7,14
ASRLGGDRGISGIDEQF,TRBV12-2,TRBJ2-1,17
ASSLGLAGGNYNEQF,TRBV11-2,TRBJ2-1,15
ASSEPTGVGYT,TRBV19,TRBJ1-2,11
ASSSFPRAF,TRBV11-2,TRBJ1-1,9
AISEWDRKGEQF,TRBV10-3,TRBJ2-1,12
AISGDVQYEQY,TRBV10-3,TRBJ2-7,11
ASSFDLRYEQY,TRBV5-1,TRBJ2-7,11
ASSLAGIGSYEQY,TRBV5-4,TRBJ2-7,13
ASSLNLNTGELF,TRBV5-1,TRBJ2-2,12
ASSESLTGGPDTQY,TRBV10-2,TRBJ2-3,14
AISESLSGQSGSPLH,TRBV10-3,TRBJ1-6,15
SAIRSEGYT,TRBV20-1,TRBJ1-2,9
ASSFFGLAGEETQY,TRBV6-5,TRBJ2-5,14
ASTPTAGPTYGYT,TRBV5-1,TRBJ1-2,13
ASSTRGQGAGEQY,TRBV21-1,TRBJ2-7,13
AWSQDGQGFIPGDGYT,TRBV30,TRBJ1-2,16
SVGASGYT,TRBV29-1,TRBJ1-2,8
ASSPGRHGLNTEAF,TRBV18,TRBJ1-1,14
ASSSDRLSEAF,TRBV28,TRBJ1-1,11
ASSLPGNAYGYT,TRBV5-4,TRBJ1-2,12
ASSVSSGDYEQY,TRBV2,TRBJ2-7,12
ASSVAGVNTEAF,TRBV10-2,TRBJ1-1,12
ASSSDRGVQY,TRBV5-4,TRBJ2-7,10
AWSITSGNNEQF,TRBV30,TRBJ2-1,12
ASSESGTGDLNTEAF,TRBV2,TRBJ1-1,15
ASSFVSSGNTIY,TRBV6-6,TRBJ1-3,12
ASSPRLAGGPTDTQY,TRBV7-2,TRBJ2-3,15
ASSLMRKANEKLF,TRBV5-8,TRBJ1-4,13
ASSKGLAEYQETQY,TRBV4-3,TRBJ2-5,14
ASSQQPYSNQPQH,TRBV6-6,TRBJ1-5,13
ASSALTGGATEAF,TRBV9,TRBJ1-1,13
ASSPGTGGYEQY,TRBV18,TRBJ2-7,12
ASRPSGRVYGYT,TRBV6-5,TRBJ1-2,12
ASSFPPRLAEGAQY,TRBV7-2,TRBJ2-3,14
ASSPGGAKNIQY,TRBV5-6,TRBJ2-4,12
ASSVEGQSNQPQH,TRBV9,TRBJ1-5,13
ASSLIGEGNTIY,TRBV7-9,TRBJ1-3,12
ASSLRGDQPQH,TRBV7-9,TRBJ1-5,11
ASSTTSGGHGTQY,TRBV28,TRBJ2-3,13
ASSSSGVSTDTQY,TRBV2,TRBJ2-3,13
AWMGDRGYEQY,TRBV30,TRBJ2-7,11
ASSWGQGFAGELF,TRBV5-5,TRBJ2-2,13
ASATGLAGYNEQF,TRBV12-5,TRBJ2-1,13
ASKRGTGNYGYT,TRBV6-6,TRBJ1-2,12
ASSSGGTYEQY,TRBV28,TRBJ2-7,11
ASRPGTNYNEQF,TRBV2,TRBJ2-1,12
ASSQDLTGGKVSYYGYT,TRBV4-1,TRBJ1-2,17
ASSYQTGCEAF,TRBV27,TRBJ1-1,11